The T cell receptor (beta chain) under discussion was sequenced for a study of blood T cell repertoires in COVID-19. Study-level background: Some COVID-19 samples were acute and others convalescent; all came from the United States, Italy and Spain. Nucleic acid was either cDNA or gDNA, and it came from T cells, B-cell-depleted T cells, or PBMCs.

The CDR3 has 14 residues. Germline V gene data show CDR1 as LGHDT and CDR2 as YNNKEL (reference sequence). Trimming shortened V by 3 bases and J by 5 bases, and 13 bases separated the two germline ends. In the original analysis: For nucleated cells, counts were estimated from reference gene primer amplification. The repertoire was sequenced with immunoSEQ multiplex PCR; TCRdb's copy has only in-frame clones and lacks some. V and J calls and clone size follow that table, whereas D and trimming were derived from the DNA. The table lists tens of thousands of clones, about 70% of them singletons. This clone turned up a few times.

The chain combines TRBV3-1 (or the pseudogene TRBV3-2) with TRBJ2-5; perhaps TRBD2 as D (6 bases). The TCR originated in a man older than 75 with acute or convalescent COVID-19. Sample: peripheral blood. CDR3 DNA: TGTGCCAGCAGCCAGCGGAGGGCCGGGGAGACCCAGTACTTC. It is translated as CASSQRRAGETQYF.